Listed here are 18 T cell receptor beta chains from one sample, sequenced in a study of T cell repertoires in cytomegalovirus infection. TCRdb reanalysed the reads using MiXCR and keeps one entry per CDR3 protein. The table lists around 500,000 distinct CDR3 sequences, approximately 42% of them singletons. These receptors have no known antigen. This specimen was cultured PBMCs, taken from culture after CMV antigen stimulation. All receptors derive from a human donor in good health (CMV status not recorded). Some clones in this sample may be carry-over from other donors' samples.

The chain couples TRBV6-1 to TRBJ1-1; 7 bases line up with TRBD1. V was pared by 3 bases and J by 5 bases, with 3 bases of the junction left unmatched. This CDR3 has 13 amino acids. Per germline, CDR1 MNHNS and CDR2 SASEGT. The CDR3 reads CASSDRGLTEAFF. The CDR3, as DNA: TGTGCCAGCAGTGACAGGGGGTTGACTGAAGCTTTCTTT.

The chain has TRBV4-1 and TRBJ2-7; 9 nucleotides match TRBD1. The CDR3 covers 16 residues. Germline trimming cut 1 base from V and 2 bases from J; bases unmatched to any gene: 6. CDR1 and CDR2 from the germline V gene are MGHRA and YSYEKL. CDR3 DNA: TGCGCCAGCAGCCAAGTGTGGACAGGGGAAACCTACGAGCAGTACTTC. Translation gives CASSQVWTGETYEQYF.

The rearrangement links TRBV7-8 to TRBJ2-6, with 11 bases identical to TRBD2. The germline gives CDR1 SGHVS, CDR2 FQNEAQ. The ends lost 1 base at V and 4 bases at J; junction bases unmatched: 6. CDR3 size: 18 residues. This chain's CDR3 is CASSLERLAGPGANVLTF. The CDR3 DNA is TGTGCCAGCAGCTTAGAACGACTAGCGGGGCCGGGGGCCAACGTCCTGACTTTC.

This clonotype was observed a handful of times. The chain carries TRBV6-5 and TRBJ2-7; 7 bases agree with TRBD2. Per germline, CDR1 MNHEY and CDR2 SVGAGI. J lost 0 bases, V lost 6 bases, and 8 bases had no gene match. The CDR3 consists of 15 residues. The CDR3: CASRPSGRGSYEQYF. For the CDR3, the DNA is TGTGCCAGCAGACCCTCAGGGAGGGGCTCCTACGAGCAGTACTTC.

There are a few counts of this clonotype. The chain recombines TRBV18 with TRBJ2-7, with TRBD1 as a possible D gene (7 bases). This CDR3 region has 16 residues. With 3 bases removed from V and 6 bases from J, the gap between germline ends came to 21 bases. Germline loops: CDR1 KGHSH, CDR2 LQKENI. Here the CDR3 DNA reads TGTGCCAGCTCACCCTCCCGCGGGACAGCCGGAGGCGAGCAGTACTTC. Protein: CASSPSRGTAGGEQYF.

The CDR3: CASSTGAYSPLHF. The CDR3 DNA reads as TGTGCCAGTAGTACGGGGGCTTATTCACCCCTCCACTTT. The rearrangement joins TRBV19 to TRBJ1-6; D might be TRBD1 (6 bases). This CDR3 contains 13 residues. Deletions cut 4 bases from V and 8 bases from J, with 9 bases between. Germline V CDR1 and CDR2: LNHDA, SQIVND (reference sequence).

The chain is built from TRBV7-6 and TRBJ2-1; D gene uncertain. From germline, CDR1 is SGHVS and CDR2 FNYEAQ. The CDR3 extends over 13 amino acids. Trimming removed 3 bases at V and 6 bases at J, with 9 bases between. As DNA, the CDR3 is TGTGCCAGCAGCTTTACTCTGGGCAATGAGCAGTTCTTC. Translation gives CASSFTLGNEQFF.

This clonotype was seen a few times. This rearrangement joins TRBV7-8 to TRBJ1-1; no clear D. V shed 2 bases and J shed 1 base, with 14 bases lying between them. Per the germline V gene, CDR1 is SGHVS and CDR2 is FQNEAQ. The CDR3 runs to 16 residues. CDR3 nucleotides: TGTGCCAGCAGCTTATCAAGGGTCAGGACGAACACTGAAGCTTTCTTT. It yields the protein CASSLSRVRTNTEAFF.

The chain recombines TRBV7-2 with TRBJ2-7; D is possibly TRBD1 or TRBD2 (5 bases each). CDR3 size: 11 residues. The V and J ends lost 4 bases and 9 bases respectively, with 10 bases between them. Germline assignment: CDR1 SGHTA and CDR2 FQGNSA. CDR3: CASSSGTLQYF. CDR3 coding DNA: TGTGCCAGCAGCTCCGGGACGCTGCAGTACTTC.

This clonotype was found a few times. This chain uses TRBV7-9 with TRBJ1-1, with D unclear. The V gene's germline CDR1 is SEHNR and CDR2 FQNEAQ (reference sequence). The CDR3 length is 12 residues. Trimming removed 10 bases from V and 1 base from J, with 10 bases in between. CDR3 sequence (DNA): TGTGCCACCCGAGAAGGGAACACTGAAGCTTTCTTT. It codes for CATREGNTEAFF.

This clonotype has only a few counts. This chain connects TRBV12-3 or TRBV12-4 to TRBJ2-3; D gene unclear. Deletions cut 6 bases from V and 4 bases from J, with 8 bases between. CDR3 size: 12 residues. The CDR3 here is CASSQYSDTQYF. CDR3 DNA: TGTGCCAGCAGCCAATATTCAGATACGCAGTATTTT.

A few counts support this clonotype. The genes are TRBV7-6 and TRBJ2-3, with D perhaps matching TRBD2 (6 bases). The V gene's germline CDR1 is SGHVS and CDR2 FNYEAQ. V lost 5 bases to trimming and J lost 0 bases, with 15 bases between them. The CDR3 extends over 16 amino acids. The CDR3 protein is CASSPLRERSTDTQYF. DNA for the CDR3: TGTGCCAGCAGCCCCCTACGGGAGCGAAGCACAGATACGCAGTATTTT.

The chain joins TRBV7-2 to TRBJ2-1; perhaps D is TRBD1 or TRBD2 (5 bases each). The CDR3 extends over 17 amino acids. V dropped 2 bases and J dropped 4 bases, with 18 bases sitting between them. Per the germline V gene, CDR1 is SGHTA and CDR2 is FQGNSA. The CDR3 protein is CASSLRAGRVRYNEQFF. The CDR3 coding sequence is TGTGCCAGCAGCTTAAGGGCGGGCAGGGTGAGGTACAATGAGCAGTTCTTC.

This clonotype was observed a handful of times. This chain joins TRBV12-3 or TRBV12-4 and TRBJ1-5; D is perhaps TRBD1 (5 bases). This CDR3 region has 13 residues. The V end lost 3 bases, the J end lost 7 bases, and 10 bases lay between the germline ends. CDR3 sequence (DNA): TGTGCCAGCAGTTTTCAGGGCCCCCAGCCCCAGCATTTT. Residues: CASSFQGPQPQHF.

CDR3 residues: CASSLVGGGANNEQFF. The CDR3 DNA reads as TGTGCCAGCAGCTTAGTGGGTGGCGGGGCAAACAATGAGCAGTTCTTC. The V gene is TRBV7-2, the J gene TRBJ2-1; TRBD2 is a possible D gene (6 bases). The CDR3 extends over 16 amino acids. The germline CDR1 and CDR2 sequences are SGHTA and FQGNSA. Trimming removed 1 base at V and 5 bases at J, with 15 bases between.

The V and J genes are TRBV7-2 and TRBJ2-2; TRBD1 or TRBD2 may be the D gene (6 bases each). The germline V gene encodes CDR1 SGHTA and CDR2 FQGNSA. This CDR3 comprises 16 residues. The ends were cut back, 1 base at V and 5 bases at J, with 14 bases in the middle. CDR3 nucleotides: TGTGCCAGCAGCTTAGTGGGCTGGGGGGCAACCGGGGAGCTGTTTTTT. This codes for CASSLVGWGATGELFF.

The rearrangement uses TRBV7-2 and TRBJ2-2; 7 positions agree with TRBD2. CDR3 length: 15 amino acids. V was pared by 5 bases and J by 7 bases, with 10 bases of the junction left unmatched. Germline CDR1 SGHTA, CDR2 FQGNSA. CDR3 sequence (DNA): TGTGCCAGCAGCACTAGGGGAGGGTACGGCGGGGAGCTGTTTTTT. This translates into CASSTRGGYGGELFF.

V is TRBV20-1 and J is TRBJ2-4; D gene unclear. This CDR3 contains 14 residues. Germline V lookup: CDR1 DFQATT, CDR2 SNEGSKA (reference sequence). Trimming left V 4 bases short and J 3 bases short, with 13 bases between. This CDR3 reads CSAKGLGIKNIQYF. The CDR3 DNA reads as TGCAGTGCTAAAGGTCTAGGGATCAAAAACATTCAGTACTTC.